This T cell receptor (beta chain) was sequenced during a study of CD8+CD57+ T cells in acquired aplastic anemia. In the study overall: The DNA of sorted CD4+ and CD8+ cells averaged around 3.2 ug. Study-level results: No significant difference in CD8+ Simpson's diversity was found between patients and controls. Both patients and controls carried the same twenty-nine CD8+ CDR3 sequences.

Sequencing was done on patients that had shown CD8+CD57+ cell expansion by flow cytometry. The enrolled patients all had severe acquired aplastic anemia. Comment on this clonotype: Its target is unknown.

Germline CDR1 SGHVS, CDR2 FQNEAQ. Trimming cost V 5 bases and J 7 bases, with 18 bases left between them. The CDR3 loop spans 14 amino acids. The template used for profiling TCR beta VDJ and CDR3 was genomic DNA. TCRdb re-called the reads with MiXCR, one entry per CDR3 protein. This sample yields about 260,000 distinct CDR3 sequences, of which approximately 86% are seen a single time; 40% to 50% belongs to the top ten. Material: sorted CD4+, CD8+, or CD8+CD57+ T cells (not recorded which) from PBMCs. This receptor was identified in a human donor with aplastic anemia. This sequence joins TRBV7-8 and TRBJ2-7, with D possibly matching TRBD2 (5 bases). The CDR3 coding sequence is TGTGCCAGCAGCCCCCGCCTGGACGGAGGTGAGCAGTACTTC. As protein: CASSPRLDGGEQYF.